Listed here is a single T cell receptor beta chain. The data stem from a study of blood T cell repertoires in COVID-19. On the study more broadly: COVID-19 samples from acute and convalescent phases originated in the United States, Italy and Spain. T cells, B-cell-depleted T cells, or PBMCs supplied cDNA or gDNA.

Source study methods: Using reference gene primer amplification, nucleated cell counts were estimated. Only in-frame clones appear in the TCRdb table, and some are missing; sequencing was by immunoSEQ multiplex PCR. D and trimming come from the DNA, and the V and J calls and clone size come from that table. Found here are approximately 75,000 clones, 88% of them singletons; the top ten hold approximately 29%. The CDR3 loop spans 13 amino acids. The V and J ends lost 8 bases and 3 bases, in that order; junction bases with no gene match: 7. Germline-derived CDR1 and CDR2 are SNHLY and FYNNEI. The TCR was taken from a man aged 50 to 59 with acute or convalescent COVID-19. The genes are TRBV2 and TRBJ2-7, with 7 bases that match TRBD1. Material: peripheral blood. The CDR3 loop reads CASQGTAYYEQYF. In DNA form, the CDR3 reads TGTGCCAGCCAGGGGACAGCATACTACGAGCAGTACTTC.